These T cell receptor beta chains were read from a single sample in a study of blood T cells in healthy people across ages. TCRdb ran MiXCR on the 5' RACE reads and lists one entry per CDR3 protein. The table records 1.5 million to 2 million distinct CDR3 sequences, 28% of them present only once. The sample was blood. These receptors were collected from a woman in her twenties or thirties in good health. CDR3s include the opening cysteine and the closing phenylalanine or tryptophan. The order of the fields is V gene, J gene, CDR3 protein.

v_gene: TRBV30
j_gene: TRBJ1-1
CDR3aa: CAWSPSLMNTEAFF

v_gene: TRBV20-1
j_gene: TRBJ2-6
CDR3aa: CSANPGGLAGANVLTF

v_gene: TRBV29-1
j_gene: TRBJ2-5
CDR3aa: CSADRGVSEETQYF

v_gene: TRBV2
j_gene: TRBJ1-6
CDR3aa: CASSGGSANSPLHF

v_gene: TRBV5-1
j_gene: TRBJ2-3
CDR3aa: CASSTVKGSREKPSADTQYF

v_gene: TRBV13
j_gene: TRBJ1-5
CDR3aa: CASSPARNQPQHF

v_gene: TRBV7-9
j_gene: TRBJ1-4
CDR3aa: CASSSPGEGIAKLFF

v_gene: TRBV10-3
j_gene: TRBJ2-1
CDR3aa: CAISDQAGAVNEQFF

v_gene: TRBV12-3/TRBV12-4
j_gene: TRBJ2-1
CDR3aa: CASSYAGTSGRLAQFF

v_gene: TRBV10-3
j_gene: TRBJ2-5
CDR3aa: CAIKREAGETQYF

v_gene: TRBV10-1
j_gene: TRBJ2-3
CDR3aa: CAGSDGGSADTQYF

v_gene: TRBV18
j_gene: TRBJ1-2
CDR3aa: CASSPGGLDYGYTF

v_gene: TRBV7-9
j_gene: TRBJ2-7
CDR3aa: CASSWGQASYEQYF

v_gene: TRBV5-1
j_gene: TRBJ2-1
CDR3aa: CASSPQYGDEQFF

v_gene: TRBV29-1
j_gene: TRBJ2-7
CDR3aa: CSATGQPREQYF

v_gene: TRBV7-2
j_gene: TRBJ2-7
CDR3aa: CASSLARTTYEQYF

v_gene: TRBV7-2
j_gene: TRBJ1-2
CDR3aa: CASSSSFVGHYGYTF

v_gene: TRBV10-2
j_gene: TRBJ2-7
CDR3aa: CAIAVGRAAPYEQYF

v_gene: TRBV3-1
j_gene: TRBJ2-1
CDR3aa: CASSQDTVNDLTIGNEQFF

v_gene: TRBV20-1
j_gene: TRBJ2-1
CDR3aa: CSASPPARAGVGDEQFF

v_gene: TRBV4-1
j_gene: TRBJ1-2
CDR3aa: CASSPRDSESYGYTF

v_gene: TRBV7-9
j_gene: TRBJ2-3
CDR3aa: CASSPIGGDETDTQYF

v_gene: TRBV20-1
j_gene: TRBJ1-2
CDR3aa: CSARDFRDVDRSTNYGYTF

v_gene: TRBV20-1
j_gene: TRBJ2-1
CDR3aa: CSARVPRFVNEQFF

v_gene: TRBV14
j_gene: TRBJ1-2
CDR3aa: CASSPIGRSSNYGYTF

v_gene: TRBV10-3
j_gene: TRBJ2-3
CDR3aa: CAIREGSDTQYF

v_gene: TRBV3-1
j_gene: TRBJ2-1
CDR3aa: CASSHLAGSTYNEQFF

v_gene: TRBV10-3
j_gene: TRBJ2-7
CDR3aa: CAISEWERSYEQYF

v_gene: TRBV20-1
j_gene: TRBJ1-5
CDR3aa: CSARQTSNQPQHF

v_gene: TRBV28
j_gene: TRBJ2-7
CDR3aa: CASSLTPREQYF

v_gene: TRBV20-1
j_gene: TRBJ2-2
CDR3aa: CSAGEASGMSGELFF

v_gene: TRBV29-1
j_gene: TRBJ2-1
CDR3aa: CSVVLAGDEQFF

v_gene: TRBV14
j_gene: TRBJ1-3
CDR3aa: CASTHRTADQNGNTIYF

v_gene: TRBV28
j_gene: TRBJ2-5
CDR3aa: CASRQQGRPAGGQYF

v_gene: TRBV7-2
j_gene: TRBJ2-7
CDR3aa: CASSLVGQLYEQYF

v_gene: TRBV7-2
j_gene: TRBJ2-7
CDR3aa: CASSVDPASSYEQYF

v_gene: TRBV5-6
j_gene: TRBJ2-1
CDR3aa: CASTPLRVSSYNEQFF

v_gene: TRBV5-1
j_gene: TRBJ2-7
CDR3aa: CASSPLTSGGPYEQYF

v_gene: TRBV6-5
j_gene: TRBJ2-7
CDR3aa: CASSPPGCNEQYF

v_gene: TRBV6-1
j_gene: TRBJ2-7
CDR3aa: CASSEAQESGHEQYF

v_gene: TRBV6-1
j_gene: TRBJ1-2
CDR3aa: CASSIRGTNYGYTF

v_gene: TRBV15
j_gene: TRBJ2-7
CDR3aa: CATSREGTGSEQYF

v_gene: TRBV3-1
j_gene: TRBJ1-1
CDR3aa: CASSLRELNTEAFF

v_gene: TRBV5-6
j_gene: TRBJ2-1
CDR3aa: CASSGVAASGDPSSYNEQFF

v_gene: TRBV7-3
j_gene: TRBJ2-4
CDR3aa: CASSPSNIQYF

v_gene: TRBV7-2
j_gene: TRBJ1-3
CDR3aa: CASSQAPSYHPVSGNTIYF

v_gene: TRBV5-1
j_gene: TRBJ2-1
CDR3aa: CASSRETYEQFF

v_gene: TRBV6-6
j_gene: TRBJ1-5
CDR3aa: CASSYRGGNQPQRF

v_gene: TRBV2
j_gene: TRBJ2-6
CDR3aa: CASEGPSGTNSGANVLTF

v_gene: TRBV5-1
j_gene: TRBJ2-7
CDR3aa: CASSPDRPPYEQYF

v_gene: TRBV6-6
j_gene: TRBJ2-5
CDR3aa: CASSYSAGVETQYF

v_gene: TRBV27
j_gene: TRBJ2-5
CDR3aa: CASSLWTSGKETQYF

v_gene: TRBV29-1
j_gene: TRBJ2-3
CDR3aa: CSYDLATGTDTQYF

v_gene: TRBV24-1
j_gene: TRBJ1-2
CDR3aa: CATSPAGQGSQAGYTF